This T cell receptor beta chain was identified during a study of blood T cell repertoires in COVID-19. The overall study: Samples of COVID-19 (acute and convalescent) were obtained from the United States, Italy and Spain. The analysed material was cDNA or gDNA that came from T cells, B-cell-depleted T cells, or PBMCs.

Sequenced by immunoSEQ multiplex PCR; TCRdb stores in-frame clones only, minus some. Counted here are 200,000 to 250,000 clones, 82% occurring once; the ten biggest clones make up around 8%. J was trimmed by 5 bases and V by 0 bases; bases with no gene match: 7. Per the germline V gene, CDR1 is SGHAT and CDR2 is FQNNGV. The CDR3 has 16 residues. A Seattle source enrolled patients during active infection and followed them longitudinally. This sequence originates from a woman of 80 years or more with COVID-19, enrolled during active disease. The chain couples TRBV11-2 to TRBJ2-7, with 10 bases that match TRBD1. Sequencing was carried out using peripheral blood. The CDR3: CASSLDQGTGVDEQYF. The CDR3, as DNA: TGTGCCAGCAGCTTAGATCAGGGGACAGGGGTGGACGAGCAGTACTTC.